This TCR beta chain derives from a study of blood T cell repertoires in COVID-19. Study-wide background: Sources were T cells, B-cell-depleted T cells, or PBMCs; the material itself was cDNA or gDNA.

Assay used: immunoSEQ multiplex PCR; TCRdb lists only in-frame clones, some missing. The sample includes about 150,000 clones, over 70% seen only once; the top ten take approximately 6.2%. Trimming removed 4 bases from V and 1 base from J; junction bases left unmatched: 3. CDR1 is SGHKS and CDR2 is YYEKEE in the germline V gene (reference sequence). CDR3 size: 14 residues. This clone was observed once. The origin of this receptor is a man older than 75 with acute or convalescent COVID-19. The sequenced sample consisted of peripheral blood. The V and J genes are TRBV5-5 and TRBJ1-1; 8 nucleotides match TRBD1. CDR3 sequence reads: CASSPGQGNTEAFF. The CDR3 DNA reads TGTGCCAGCAGCCCCGGACAGGGGAACACTGAAGCTTTCTTT.